The 26 T cell receptor beta chains listed next were all sequenced from one sample in a study of T-cell reconstitution after alpha-beta-depleted transplantation in children. The TCRbeta library was prepared with unique molecular identifiers. Each CDR3 protein gets one entry after TCRdb re-called the PCR reads with MiXCR. Of nearly 200,000 distinct CDR3 sequences in the sample, about 6% were seen once. The sequences come from PBMCs, collected before TCRalphabeta/CD19-depleted stem cell transplant. These receptors all stem from a girl under three years old with combined immunodeficiency, due to receive a stem cell transplant.

Many counts were recorded for this clonotype. DNA for the CDR3: TGTGCCAGCAGCCAAACAGGGGTTAGTGGTGAAAAACTGTTTTTT. Translated, it gives CASSQTGVSGEKLFF. The chain joins TRBV3-1 to TRBJ1-4; 7 positions match TRBD1. CDR3 size: 15 residues. J was trimmed by 7 bases and V by 2 bases; bases with no gene match: 7. Germline lookup yields CDR1 LGHDT and CDR2 YNNKEL (reference sequence).

This clonotype was detected many times. This chain uses TRBV19 with TRBJ2-1; TRBD2 matches 10 bases. Germline-derived CDR1 and CDR2 are LNHDA and SQIVND (reference sequence). CDR3 length: 14 residues. Trimming at V came to 6 bases and at J to 9 bases, leaving 8 bases not matched to a gene. The CDR3 nucleotides read TGTGCCAGTAGGAACAGCGGGAGGGTCATTGAGCAGTTCTTC. Amino acid sequence: CASRNSGRVIEQFF.

This clonotype was counted many times. This chain uses TRBV12-5 with TRBJ2-2, with D uncertain. Germline V gene sequence: CDR1 LGHNT, CDR2 FRNRAP. Between the trimmed V and J ends, which lost 7 bases and 5 bases, there was a span of 5 bases. This CDR3 contains 11 residues. The CDR3 sequence is CASDETGELFF. The CDR3 nucleotides read TGTGCTAGTGATGAGACCGGGGAGCTGTTTTTT. The complete variable domain, with remaining parts taken from reference TRBV12-5 and TRBJ2-2, reads DARVTQTPRHKVTEMGQEVTMRCQPILGHNTVFWYRQTMMQGLELLAYFRNRAPLDDSGMPKDRFSAEMPDATLATLKIQPSEPRDSAVYFCASDETGELFFGEGSRLTVL.

The table lists this clonotype with many counts. The rearrangement links TRBV6-4 to TRBJ1-2, with TRBD1 as a possible D gene (6 bases). Between the trimmed V and J ends, which lost 7 bases and 1 base, there was a span of 16 bases. The CDR3 covers 15 residues. Germline V CDR1 and CDR2: MRHNA, SNTAGT. The DNA of the CDR3 is TGTGCCAGCAACCCCCGGGGGGGCTATAACTATGGCTACACCTTC. Amino acid sequence: CASNPRGGYNYGYTF.

This clonotype showed up many times. This chain joins TRBV10-3 and TRBJ2-5, with 8 bases fitting TRBD1. V gave up 0 bases and J gave up 2 bases; unmatched junction bases: 5. CDR3 length: 16 amino acids. Germline CDR1 reads ENHRY; CDR2 reads SYGVKD. The CDR3 DNA reads TGTGCCATCAGTGAGTCAACGGACAGGGATCAAGAGACCCAGTACTTC. It specifies CAISESTDRDQETQYF.

V and J are TRBV5-6 and TRBJ1-2; perhaps TRBD1 as D (5 bases). CDR3 length: 16 amino acids. V lost 4 bases and J lost 4, with 20 bases in between. Germline CDR1 and CDR2: SGHDT and YYEEEE. CDR3 sequence: CASSHSAGSGRYGYTF. The DNA of the CDR3 is TGTGCCAGCAGCCACTCTGCGGGGTCAGGGCGCTATGGCTACACCTTC. Filled out from reference TRBV5-6 and TRBJ1-2, the complete variable domain reads DAGVTQSPTHLIKTRGQQVTLRCSPKSGHDTVSWYQQALGQGPQFIFQYYEEEERQRGNFPDRFSGHQFPNYSSELNVNALLLGDSALYLCASSHSAGSGRYGYTFGSGTRLTVV.

Ten or more counts support this clonotype. This rearrangement joins TRBV29-1 to TRBJ1-5; D gene ambiguous. CDR1 is SQVTM, CDR2 ANQGSEA, per germline. Trimming removed 4 bases from V and 4 bases from J, with 11 bases in between. The CDR3 has 13 residues. The CDR3 sequence: CSVVDTLNQPQHF. The CDR3 coding sequence is TGCAGCGTTGTTGACACCCTTAATCAGCCCCAGCATTTT.

This clonotype was found many times. The J gene is TRBJ2-5, the V gene TRBV24-1, with 7 bases aligning to TRBD1. This CDR3 comprises 15 residues. CDR1 and CDR2 (germline): KGHDR, SFDVKD. The V and J ends lost 3 bases and 5 bases, in that order; junction bases with no gene match: 8. For the CDR3, the DNA is TGTGCCACCAGTGATACCGACAGGGTCCCGGAGACCCAGTACTTC. This codes for CATSDTDRVPETQYF.

This clonotype has at least ten counts. The chain couples TRBV7-6 to TRBJ2-3; 7 bases agree with TRBD2. Germline-derived CDR1 and CDR2 are SGHVS and FNYEAQ. Trimming took 1 base from V and 1 from J; bases not matched to a gene: 20. CDR3 length equals 21 residues. This CDR3 reads CASSLVFLLGLPKSGTDTQYF. CDR3 DNA: TGTGCCAGCAGCTTAGTTTTTTTGTTGGGACTACCGAAAAGCGGCACAGATACGCAGTATTTT.

This clonotype occurred many times. This chain connects TRBV24-1 to TRBJ2-3; D is possibly TRBD1 (5 bases). Deletions cut 7 bases from V and 1 base from J, with 5 bases between. Germline CDR1 is KGHDR and CDR2 is SFDVKD. The CDR3 is 12 residues long. DNA of the CDR3: TGTGCCACCAGAGGGGGCACAGATACGCAGTATTTT. Translation: CATRGGTDTQYF.

In its sample, this clonotype was seen many times. The genes are TRBV3-1 and TRBJ2-4; 9 bases are shared with TRBD1. The V segment lost 1 base and the J segment 7 bases; nucleotides outside the gene matches: 5. The germline CDR1 and CDR2 sequences are LGHDT and YNNKEL (reference sequence). The CDR3 consists of 15 residues. DNA for the CDR3: TGTGCCAGCAGCCAAGCGGGACAGGGTAATAACATTCAGTACTTC. This encodes CASSQAGQGNNIQYF.

This clonotype has a count of ten or more. This rearrangement joins TRBV4-3 to TRBJ2-1, with a weak D call TRBD2 (5 bases). This CDR3 contains 15 residues. CDR1 LGHNA and CDR2 YSLEER come from the germline V gene. The V end was cut by 0 bases, the J end by 0 bases, with 6 bases between. CDR3: CASSQEGSSYNEQFF. The CDR3 DNA follows: TGCGCCAGCAGCCAAGAGGGGAGCTCCTACAATGAGCAGTTCTTC.

This clonotype showed up just a few times. The V and J genes are TRBV20-1 and TRBJ1-1; 11 nucleotides line up with TRBD1. Per germline, CDR1 DFQATT and CDR2 SNEGSKA (reference sequence). The trim removed 8 bases at V and 0 bases at J, leaving 11 bases unmatched. CDR3 length: 16 residues. The CDR3, as DNA: TGCAGTCCCCTCCGTGGGACAGGGGGTATGAACACTGAAGCTTTCTTT. This translates into CSPLRGTGGMNTEAFF.

This clonotype was counted at least ten times. This chain connects TRBV12-3 or TRBV12-4 to TRBJ2-7; tentative D call: TRBD1 (6 bases). V lost 8 bases, J lost 2 bases, and 7 bases lay in between. The CDR3 is 11 residues long. CDR3 bases: TGTGCCAGCGGGGGCACCTACGAGCAGTACTTC. It yields the protein CASGGTYEQYF.

This clonotype has a count of ten or more. The rearrangement uses TRBV7-9 and TRBJ2-1; D may correspond to TRBD1 or TRBD2 (5 bases each). Germline values: CDR1 SEHNR, CDR2 FQNEAQ (reference sequence). Between the trimmed V and J ends, which lost 5 bases and 7 bases, there was a span of 12 bases. The CDR3 has 13 residues. DNA for the CDR3: TGTGCCAGCAGCCTACCGGGGCCGAATGAGCAGTTCTTC. Amino acid sequence: CASSLPGPNEQFF. Looking up the rest from reference TRBV7-9 and TRBJ2-1 gives the full variable domain: DTGVSQNPRHKITKRGQNVTFRCDPISEHNRLYWYRQTLGQGPEFLTYFQNEAQLEKSRLLSDRFSAERPKGSFSTLEIQRTEQGDSAMYLCASSLPGPNEQFFGPGTRLTVL.

This clonotype appeared a few times. This chain joins TRBV18 and TRBJ2-1; TRBD1 matches 8 bases. V lost 3 bases to trimming and J lost 4 bases; unmatched junction nucleotides: 5. The CDR3 runs to 15 residues. CDR1 is KGHSH, CDR2 LQKENI, per germline. The CDR3 loop is CASSPWTGSYNEQFF. CDR3 sequence (DNA): TGTGCCAGCTCACCTTGGACAGGGAGTTACAATGAGCAGTTCTTC.

This clonotype showed up many times. The V and J genes are TRBV7-2 and TRBJ2-1, with D perhaps TRBD2 (6 bases). The CDR3 runs 15 residues. Germline values: CDR1 SGHTA, CDR2 FQGNSA. V was pared by 4 bases and J by 5 bases, with 15 bases between. The CDR3 protein is CASSSTSFVNNEQFF. CDR3 DNA: TGTGCCAGCAGCTCCACTAGCTTCGTGAACAATGAGCAGTTCTTC. Complete variable domain (other parts from reference TRBV7-2 and TRBJ2-1): GAGVSQSPSNKVTEKGKDVELRCDPISGHTALYWYRQSLGQGLEFLIYFQGNSAPDKSGLPSDRFSAERTGGSVSTLTIQRTQQEDSAVYLCASSSTSFVNNEQFFGPGTRLTVL.

This clonotype came up many times. CDR3 region: CASMGQDFYNEQFF. The CDR3 DNA reads TGTGCCAGCATGGGACAGGACTTCTACAATGAGCAGTTCTTC. The chain employs TRBV12-3 or TRBV12-4 and TRBJ2-1, with 8 positions matching TRBD1. The CDR3 is 14 amino acids. V lost 7 bases to trimming and J lost 3 bases; unmatched junction nucleotides: 5.

This clonotype was observed at least ten times. V is TRBV5-8 and J is TRBJ2-1, with 10 bases lining up with TRBD1. CDR3 length: 14 residues. Germline lookup yields CDR1 SGHTS and CDR2 YDEGEE. J was trimmed by 4 bases and V by 3 bases; bases with no gene match: 1. The CDR3 protein is CASSWDRGYNEQFF. Here the CDR3 DNA reads TGTGCCAGCAGCTGGGACAGGGGATACAATGAGCAGTTCTTC.

This clonotype was detected ten times or more. This sequence joins TRBV11-2 and TRBJ2-5; TRBD2 agrees at 8 bases. This CDR3 region has 18 residues. V lost 1 base and J lost 2; bases outside the gene matches: 12. From germline, CDR1 is SGHAT and CDR2 FQNNGV. CDR3 in amino acids: CASSLVSGRGGPQETQYF. The CDR3 nucleotides read TGTGCCAGCAGCTTAGTCTCAGGTCGCGGGGGGCCTCAAGAGACCCAGTACTTC. Drawing the rest from reference TRBV11-2 and TRBJ2-5, the complete variable domain is EAGVAQSPRYKIIEKRQSVAFWCNPISGHATLYWYQQILGQGPKLLIQFQNNGVVDDSQLPKDRFSAERLKGVDSTLKIQPAKLEDSAVYLCASSLVSGRGGPQETQYFGPGTRLLVL.

This clonotype was seen at least ten times. The rearrangement joins TRBV2 to TRBJ2-4, with 9 bases fitting TRBD2. Trimming cost V 9 bases and J 4 bases; bases outside gene matches: 7. This CDR3 is built from 14 residues. The germline V gene has CDR1 SNHLY and CDR2 FYNNEI. The CDR3 DNA reads as TGTGCCAGTCAAAGTAGCGGGGGTAAAAACATTCAGTACTTC. Its translation is CASQSSGGKNIQYF.

This clonotype appeared many times. This sequence joins TRBV7-2 and TRBJ1-5; D possibly corresponds to TRBD1 (6 bases). The CDR3 covers 14 residues. Germline CDR1 is SGHTA and CDR2 is FQGNSA. Between the trimmed V and J ends, which lost 4 bases and 5 bases, there was a span of 12 bases. Here the CDR3 reads CASSSRGTHQPQHF. In DNA form, the CDR3 reads TGTGCCAGCAGCTCAAGGGGGACCCATCAGCCCCAGCATTTT. Looking up the rest from reference TRBV7-2 and TRBJ1-5 gives the full variable domain: GAGVSQSPSNKVTEKGKDVELRCDPISGHTALYWYRQSLGQGLEFLIYFQGNSAPDKSGLPSDRFSAERTGGSVSTLTIQRTQQEDSAVYLCASSSRGTHQPQHFGDGTRLSIL.

This clonotype occurred many times. V is TRBV10-3 and J is TRBJ2-7; 12 bases fit TRBD2. Germline assignment: CDR1 ENHRY and CDR2 SYGVKD. Unmatched junction bases numbered 4, after V lost 3 bases and J lost 7 bases. The CDR3 length is 14 residues. CDR3: CAISDPGLAGEQYF. The CDR3 DNA follows: TGTGCCATCAGTGATCCGGGACTAGCGGGTGAGCAGTACTTC.

This clonotype has a count of ten or more. The J gene is TRBJ1-2, the V gene TRBV5-1; maybe TRBD1 (6 bases). This CDR3 is built from 16 residues. CDR1 SGHRS and CDR2 YFSETQ come from the germline V gene. Trimming removed 2 bases at V and 2 bases at J, with 16 bases between. The CDR3 here is CASSFGRGALNYGYTF. The CDR3 DNA reads as TGCGCCAGCAGCTTCGGCAGGGGTGCTTTAAACTATGGCTACACCTTC.

This clonotype was observed at least ten times. The chain employs TRBV27 and TRBJ1-2; D possibly corresponds to TRBD1 (5 bases). The V end was cut by 6 bases, the J end by 6 bases, with 14 bases between. Per germline, CDR1 MNHEY and CDR2 SMNVEV (reference sequence). The length of the CDR3 is 13 residues. The CDR3 sequence is CASSPDIVDGYTF. In DNA, the CDR3 is TGTGCCAGCAGCCCGGACATCGTGGATGGCTACACCTTC.

This clonotype was counted at least ten times. The chain carries TRBV7-8 and TRBJ2-1; 10 positions agree with TRBD1. There are 17 residues in the CDR3. V gave up 3 bases and J gave up 0 bases; unmatched junction bases: 5. Germline V CDR1 and CDR2: SGHVS, FQNEAQ. The chain's CDR3 is CASSFPRTGGSYNEQFF. CDR3 nucleotides: TGTGCCAGCAGCTTCCCCAGGACAGGGGGCTCCTACAATGAGCAGTTCTTC.